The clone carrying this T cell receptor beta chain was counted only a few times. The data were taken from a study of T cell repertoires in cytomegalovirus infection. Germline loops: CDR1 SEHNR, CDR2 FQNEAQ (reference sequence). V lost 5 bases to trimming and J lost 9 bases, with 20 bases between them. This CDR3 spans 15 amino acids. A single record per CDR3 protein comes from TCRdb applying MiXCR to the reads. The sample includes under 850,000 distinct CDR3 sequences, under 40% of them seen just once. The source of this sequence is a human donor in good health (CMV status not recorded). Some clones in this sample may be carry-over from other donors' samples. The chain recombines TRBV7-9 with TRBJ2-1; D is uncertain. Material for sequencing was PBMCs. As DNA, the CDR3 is TGTGCCAGCAGCCCCGGCCCCCAGTCTATGCGTGAGCAGTTCTTC. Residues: CASSPGPQSMREQFF.